Listed here is a single T cell receptor (beta chain). Its antigen is currently unknown. These data are taken from a study of identifying expanded T cells in peripheral blood. The protocol was immunoSEQ multiplex PCR, while the TCRdb copy is restricted to in-frame clones and leaves out a portion. Here the sample spans roughly 81,000 clones, around 84% being singletons. CDR3 length equals 15 residues. V was pared by 4 bases and J by 0 bases, with 12 bases between. Germline V gives CDR1 MDHEN, CDR2 SYDVKM. General observations from the study: Technical replicates showed around 1.2 changed clones; two weeks 15 to 20; four weeks 19.

The sequence came from a person between 18 and 75 years old in good health. Source material: blood. V is TRBV28 and J is TRBJ1-1, with D unresolved. The CDR3 reads CASSSLKEVNTEAFF. CDR3 DNA: TGTGCCAGCAGTTCCCTCAAGGAGGTGAACACTGAAGCTTTCTTT.